The rows below give T cell receptor beta chains drawn from one sample of a study of radiotherapy plus CTLA-4 blockade in lung cancer. The data were produced by immunoSEQ multiplex PCR, yet TCRdb's version contains in-frame clones alone and is incomplete. This table has tens of thousands of clones, less than 80% appearing once. The specimen comprised peripheral blood, sampled from a patient treated with radiotherapy plus ipilimumab. Receptors were obtained from a human donor with non-small cell lung cancer that progressed on radiotherapy plus ipilimumab. The CDR3 runs from the conserved cysteine through the conserved F or W.

V gene: TRBV7-9
J gene: TRBJ2-7
CDR3 protein: CASSFGTGGTYEQYF

V gene: TRBV18
J gene: TRBJ2-3
CDR3 protein: CASSPLLPTGPSTDTQYF

V gene: TRBV7-2
J gene: TRBJ2-5
CDR3 protein: CASSLVVKETQYF

V gene: TRBV11-2
J gene: TRBJ2-7
CDR3 protein: CASSSSTAEQYF

V gene: TRBV6-1
J gene: TRBJ2-1
CDR3 protein: CASRMSGLFNEQFF

V gene: TRBV18
J gene: TRBJ2-3
CDR3 protein: CASSPSDGADTQYF

V gene: TRBV7-8
J gene: TRBJ1-2
CDR3 protein: CASSFTSGAYGYTF

V gene: TRBV4-3
J gene: TRBJ2-1
CDR3 protein: CASSQETGQSYNEQFF

V gene: TRBV4-3
J gene: TRBJ1-5
CDR3 protein: CASSQVRDTDQPQHF

V gene: TRBV6-5
J gene: TRBJ2-5
CDR3 protein: CASSYSARVETQYF

V gene: TRBV25-1
J gene: TRBJ2-5
CDR3 protein: CASSEYISGQETQYF

V gene: TRBV19
J gene: TRBJ1-2
CDR3 protein: CASSIMPGPLYGYTF

V gene: TRBV4-2
J gene: TRBJ2-1
CDR3 protein: CASSPNPAGIYNEQFF

V gene: TRBV9
J gene: TRBJ1-2
CDR3 protein: CASSVGPGGSGYTF

V gene: TRBV19
J gene: TRBJ1-2
CDR3 protein: CASSIGLWDGYTF

V gene: TRBV4-1
J gene: TRBJ2-7
CDR3 protein: CASRRNDRETYEQYF

V gene: TRBV14
J gene: TRBJ2-7
CDR3 protein: CASSPQGYEQYF

V gene: TRBV5-1
J gene: TRBJ2-1
CDR3 protein: CASSPLTSGGYNEQFF

V gene: TRBV28
J gene: TRBJ2-7
CDR3 protein: CASTGGTGGSPGYF

V gene: TRBV27
J gene: TRBJ1-5
CDR3 protein: CASSLWSNQPQHF

V gene: TRBV6-5
J gene: TRBJ2-7
CDR3 protein: CASHFGTVPYEQYF

V gene: TRBV6-1
J gene: TRBJ2-2
CDR3 protein: CATEGSDPGELFF

V gene: TRBV19
J gene: TRBJ2-7
CDR3 protein: CASSITGQSEEQYF

V gene: TRBV28
J gene: TRBJ2-5
CDR3 protein: CASRRRGLLSETQYF

V gene: TRBV14
J gene: TRBJ1-1
CDR3 protein: CASSQDRDRRNTEAFF

V gene: TRBV7-2
J gene: TRBJ2-2
CDR3 protein: CASSSLGGPWNTGELFF

V gene: TRBV5-1
J gene: TRBJ2-2
CDR3 protein: CASSTRTANTGELFF

V gene: TRBV6-5
J gene: TRBJ2-5
CDR3 protein: CASSGTSGRGETQYF

V gene: TRBV11-2
J gene: TRBJ2-7
CDR3 protein: CASSPPQGLEQYF

V gene: TRBV6-5
J gene: TRBJ2-3
CDR3 protein: CASSYPYPDTQYF

V gene: TRBV7-2
J gene: TRBJ2-7
CDR3 protein: CASSPWTSQSEQYF

V gene: TRBV28
J gene: TRBJ2-1
CDR3 protein: CASSPLSSYNEQFF

V gene: TRBV5-4
J gene: TRBJ1-4
CDR3 protein: CASSLRGAGEKLFF

V gene: TRBV9
J gene: TRBJ2-2
CDR3 protein: CASSVDLGPGGGELFF

V gene: TRBV6-6
J gene: TRBJ1-2
CDR3 protein: CASSWDRGAYGYTF

V gene: TRBV5-1
J gene: TRBJ2-5
CDR3 protein: CASSLYRGETQYF

V gene: TRBV19
J gene: TRBJ1-5
CDR3 protein: CASSIAGTSNQPQHF

V gene: TRBV7-9
J gene: TRBJ1-1
CDR3 protein: CASSSDRGLQNTEAFF

V gene: TRBV11-1
J gene: TRBJ1-1
CDR3 protein: CASSYDTFSYREGTEAFF

V gene: TRBV5-1
J gene: TRBJ1-2
CDR3 protein: CASSLATHNYGYTF

V gene: TRBV7-9
J gene: TRBJ2-5
CDR3 protein: CASSVRPGTSGRAGETQYF

V gene: TRBV2
J gene: TRBJ1-5
CDR3 protein: CASSIKQGEQPQHF

V gene: TRBV7-3
J gene: TRBJ2-2
CDR3 protein: CASSLTGGIGGELFF

V gene: TRBV2
J gene: TRBJ1-1
CDR3 protein: CASSEWGQDNTEAFF

V gene: TRBV9
J gene: TRBJ1-2
CDR3 protein: CASSGWSRTSSNYGYTF

V gene: TRBV10-2
J gene: TRBJ2-1
CDR3 protein: CASSERLTGGPGNEQFF

V gene: TRBV18
J gene: TRBJ2-2
CDR3 protein: CASSPRAGSTGELFF

V gene: TRBV2
J gene: TRBJ2-1
CDR3 protein: CASSGLAVEQFF

V gene: TRBV9
J gene: TRBJ2-3
CDR3 protein: CASAPEGFAQYF

V gene: TRBV28
J gene: TRBJ2-6
CDR3 protein: CASSLALPGANVLTF

V gene: TRBV9
J gene: TRBJ1-3
CDR3 protein: CASSIGNTIYF

V gene: TRBV6-1
J gene: TRBJ1-5
CDR3 protein: CASSASGIWDQPQHF

V gene: TRBV7-9
J gene: TRBJ2-5
CDR3 protein: CASSDQETQYF

V gene: TRBV9
J gene: TRBJ1-2
CDR3 protein: CASSPWTGVSYGYTF

V gene: TRBV2
J gene: TRBJ1-1
CDR3 protein: CASREGPSRQDTEAFF

V gene: TRBV11-3
J gene: TRBJ1-4
CDR3 protein: CASSLEGSNEKLFF

V gene: TRBV2
J gene: TRBJ2-6
CDR3 protein: CASIDAGANVLTF

V gene: TRBV4-3
J gene: TRBJ1-3
CDR3 protein: CASSQDGGLGGNTIYF

V gene: TRBV7-8
J gene: TRBJ1-5
CDR3 protein: CASSLAPPGVGWEPQHF